This record covers a single T cell receptor (beta chain). Its antigen is not identified. The source of the sample is a study of T-cell memory formation after mild COVID-19. Study-level findings and limits: Most CD4+ clones that shrank were in CM and EM, while CD8+ ones turned up in EMRA. The study found balanced CD4/CD8 in clones contracting day 15 to 85 and a CD4+ lean in later expanders. In pre-infection memory, a portion of responding clones appeared, which suggested that cross-reactive memory joined.

5'RACE primed from the constant segment yielded TCR alpha and TCR beta cDNA libraries bearing sample barcodes and UMIs. Each CDR3 protein gets one entry after TCRdb re-called the 5' RACE reads with MiXCR. The sample includes about 290,000 distinct CDR3 sequences, more than 15% of them seen just once. The sequenced material came from PBMCs or a T cell subset sorted from them (not recorded which). The receptor's source is a young man who had mild COVID-19 (a few samples of this study predate the infection). Cell type and time point are not known.

CDR3 sequence (DNA): TGCGCCAGCAGCCCAGCCGGGACAGGGGGACAACTGTTTTTT. As protein: CASSPAGTGGQLFF. V is TRBV10-1 and J is TRBJ1-4; 11 bases fit TRBD1. The CDR3 has 14 residues. Trimming removed 6 bases from V and 12 bases from J; junction bases left unmatched: 9. The germline CDR1 and CDR2 sequences are WNHNN and SYGVQD (reference sequence).